The 4 T cell receptor beta chains below were found in one sample sequenced in a study of T cell responses to AZD1222 COVID-19 vaccine. The table came from immunoSEQ multiplex PCR; TCRdb's copy has only in-frame clones and leaves some out. The sample has 140,000 to 150,000 clones; 90% to 95% are singletons. The source was peripheral blood, collected 28 days after the second AZD1222 dose. Receptor source: an adult who received the AZD1222 COVID-19 vaccine.

V gene TRBV2 combines with J gene TRBJ2-1; 7 bases fit TRBD2. V lost 8 bases to trimming and J lost 9 bases; unmatched junction nucleotides: 16. Germline V lookup: CDR1 SNHLY, CDR2 FYNNEI. The CDR3 is 15 residues long. CDR3 coding DNA: TGTGCCAGCGGTGGCGAAGCGGGGATTTACGGTGAGCAGTTCTTC. Translation: CASGGEAGIYGEQFF.

The chain combines TRBV21-1 with TRBJ2-1; TRBD1, the table's D call, was not compared with the DNA. TRBV21-1 is listed as a pseudogene. This CDR3 has 16 residues. The DNA of the CDR3 is TGTGCCAGCGCCCCGGGGAACAGGGAGTCACAAGGTGGGCAGTTCTTC. Amino acid sequence: CASAPGNRESQGGQFF.

The CDR3 loop reads CASSPGRQPQHF. CDR3 bases: TGTGCCAGCAGCCCGGGGCGCCAGCCCCAGCATTTT. V usage is TRBV12-3 or TRBV12-4 and J usage is TRBJ1-5; maybe TRBD1 (5 bases). Trimming cost V 6 bases and J 7 bases, with 10 bases left between them. CDR3 length: 12 amino acids.

V and J are TRBV9 and TRBJ2-1; no clear D. V lost 0 bases and J lost 4, with 11 bases in between. Germline CDR1 reads SGDLS; CDR2 reads YYNGEE. The CDR3 covers 15 residues. CDR3 sequence reads: CASSVAREGYNEQFF. CDR3 in DNA: TGTGCCAGCAGCGTAGCAAGGGAAGGGTACAATGAGCAGTTCTTC. The variable domain in full, with the rest retrieved from reference TRBV9 and TRBJ2-1, is DSGVTQTPKHLITATGQRVTLRCSPRSGDLSVYWYQQSLDQGLQFLIQYYNGEERAKGNILERFSAQQFPDLHSELNLSSLELGDSALYFCASSVAREGYNEQFFGPGTRLTVL.